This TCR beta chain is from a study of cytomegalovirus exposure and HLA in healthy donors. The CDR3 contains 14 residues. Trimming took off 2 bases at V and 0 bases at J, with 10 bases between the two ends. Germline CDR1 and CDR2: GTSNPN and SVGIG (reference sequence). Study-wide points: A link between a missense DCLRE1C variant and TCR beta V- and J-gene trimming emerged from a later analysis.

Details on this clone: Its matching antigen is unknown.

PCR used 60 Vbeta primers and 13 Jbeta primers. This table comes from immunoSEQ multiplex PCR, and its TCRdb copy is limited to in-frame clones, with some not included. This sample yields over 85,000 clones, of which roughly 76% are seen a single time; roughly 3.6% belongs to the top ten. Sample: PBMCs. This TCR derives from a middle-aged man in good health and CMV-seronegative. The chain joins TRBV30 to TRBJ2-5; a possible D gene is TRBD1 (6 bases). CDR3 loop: CAWSIHRDQETQYF. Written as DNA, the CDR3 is TGTGCCTGGAGTATTCACAGGGACCAAGAGACCCAGTACTTC.